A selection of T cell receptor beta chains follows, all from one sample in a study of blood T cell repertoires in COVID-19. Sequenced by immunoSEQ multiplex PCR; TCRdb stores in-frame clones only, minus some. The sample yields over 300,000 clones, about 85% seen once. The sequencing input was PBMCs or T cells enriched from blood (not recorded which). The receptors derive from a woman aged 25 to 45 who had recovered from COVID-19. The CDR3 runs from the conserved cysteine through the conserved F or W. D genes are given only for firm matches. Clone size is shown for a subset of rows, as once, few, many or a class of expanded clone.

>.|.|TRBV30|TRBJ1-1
TGTGCCTGGGCCAGGGATACGGCTGAAGCTTTCTTT
CAWARDTAEAFF
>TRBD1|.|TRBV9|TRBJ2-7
TGTGCCAGCAGCCAGGGACAGGGCCCCTACGAGCAGTACTTC
CASSQGQGPYEQYF
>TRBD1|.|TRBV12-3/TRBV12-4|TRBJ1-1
TGTGCCAGCAGGCAGGGGGGCACTGAAGCTTTCTTT
CASRQGGTEAFF
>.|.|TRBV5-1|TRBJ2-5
TGCGCCAGCAGCTTGTTAGGCGGGGAGACCCAGTACTTC
CASSLLGGETQYF
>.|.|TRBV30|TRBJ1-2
TGTGCCTGGAGTGCAGACCTAGGTGGCGGCTACACCTTC
CAWSADLGGGYTF
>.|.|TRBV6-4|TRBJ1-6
TGTGCCAGCAGTGAAAGCAGGGCTCGTAATTCACCCCTCCACTTT
CASSESRARNSPLHF
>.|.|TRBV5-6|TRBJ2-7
TGTGCCAGCAGCCCTGGGGGGTCAGTGCAGTACTTC
CASSPGGSVQYF
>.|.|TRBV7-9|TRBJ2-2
TGTGCCAGCAGCCCCCGTGTGGGCGTTAACACCGGGGAGCTGTTTTTT
CASSPRVGVNTGELFF
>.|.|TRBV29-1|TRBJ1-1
TGCAGCGTCCAGTACAATGTTGACAGGAACACTAAAGCTTTCTTT
CSVQYNVDRNTKAFF
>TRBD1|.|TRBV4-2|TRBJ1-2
TGTGCCAGCAGCCCGGGACAGGCTTATGGCTACACCTTC
CASSPGQAYGYTF
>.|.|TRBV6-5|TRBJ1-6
TGTGCCAGCACTCAGGGTAGGAATTCACCCCTCCACTTT
CASTQGRNSPLHF
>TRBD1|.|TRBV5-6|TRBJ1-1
TGTGCCAGCAGCAGGACAGGGGAGGGCACTGAAGCTTTCTTT
CASSRTGEGTEAFF
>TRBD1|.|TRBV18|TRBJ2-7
TGTGCCAGCTCACCAGGGACAGGGGTACTCTACGAGCAGTACTTC
CASSPGTGVLYEQYF
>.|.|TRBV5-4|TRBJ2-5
TGTGCCAGCAGCCTGACAGGAACCCAAGAGACCCAGTACTTC
CASSLTGTQETQYF
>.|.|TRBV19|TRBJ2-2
TGTGCCAGTAGTATCGTCGGGACACTTAACACCGGGGAGCTGTTTTTT
CASSIVGTLNTGELFF
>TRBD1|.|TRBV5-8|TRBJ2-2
TGTGCCCCGCCCCGGGGGACAGGTTACACCGGGGAGCTGTTTTTT
CAPPRGTGYTGELFF
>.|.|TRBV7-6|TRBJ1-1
TGTGCCAGCAGCAACCCCCTAGGGAACACTGAAGCTTTCTTT
CASSNPLGNTEAFF
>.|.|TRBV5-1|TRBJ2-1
TGCGCCAGCAGCTTTTACCAGGGAGGATTCGGGAATGAGCAGTTCTTC
CASSFYQGGFGNEQFF
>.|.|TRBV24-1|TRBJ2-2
TGTGCCACCTCCGAAGAGGGAGGGGGGACCACCGGGGAGCTGTTTTTT
CATSEEGGGTTGELFF
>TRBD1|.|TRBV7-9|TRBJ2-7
TGTGCCAGCAGCTCGGACAGGGCTGCCTACGAGCAGTACTTC
CASSSDRAAYEQYF
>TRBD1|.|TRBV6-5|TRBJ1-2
TGTGCCAGCAGTACAAGCCCGACAGGGTTCACCTTC
CASSTSPTGFTF
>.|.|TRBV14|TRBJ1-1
TGTGCCAGCAGCCAGGTGCAGTATGGGGGCGAGACTGAAGCTTTCTTT
CASSQVQYGGETEAFF
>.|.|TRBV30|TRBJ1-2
TGTGCCTCCCAGAGGGCAGGGGAAGGCTACACCTTC
CASQRAGEGYTF
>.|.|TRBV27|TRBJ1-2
TGTGCCAGCAGTTTATCGCAGGGCTCGGGCTACACCTTC
CASSLSQGSGYTF
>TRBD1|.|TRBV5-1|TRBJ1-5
TGCGCCAGCAGCTCTACAGGGGGTATGAATCAGCCCCAGCATTTT
CASSSTGGMNQPQHF
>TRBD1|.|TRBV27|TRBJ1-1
TGTGCCAGCAACCCAAGGATATTAGGGACAGGGGGCCGGGGCACTGAAGCTTTCTTT
CASNPRILGTGGRGTEAFF
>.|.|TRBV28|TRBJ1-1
TGTGCCAGCAGTTTGGGCGCAGGGAACACTGAAGCTTTCTTT
CASSLGAGNTEAFF
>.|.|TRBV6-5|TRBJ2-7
TGTGCCAGCAGTTACTCGGGGGGACGGGAGTACGAGCAGTACTTC
CASSYSGGREYEQYF
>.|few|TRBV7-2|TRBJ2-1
TGTGCCAGCAGCTTAGTGGGCAGAAACAATGAGCAGTTCTTC
CASSLVGRNNEQFF
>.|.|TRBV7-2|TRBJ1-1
TGTGCCAGCAGATATGTGAACACTGAAGCTTTCTTT
CASRYVNTEAFF
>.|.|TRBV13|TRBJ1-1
TGTGCCAGCAGCCTAGGGACTCTGAACACTGAAGCTTTCTTT
CASSLGTLNTEAFF
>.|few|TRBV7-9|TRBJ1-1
TGTGCCAGCAGCTTATTAGCCGGTGAAGCTTTCTTT
CASSLLAGEAFF
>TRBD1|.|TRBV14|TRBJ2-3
TGTGCCAGCAGTTCCGGGACAGGGGTGAAAGATACGCAGTATTTT
CASSSGTGVKDTQYF
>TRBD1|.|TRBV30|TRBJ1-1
TGTGCCTGCTCCGCTCGGACAGGGCAGAACACTGAAGCTTTCTTT
CACSARTGQNTEAFF
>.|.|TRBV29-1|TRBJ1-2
TGCAGCGTTTTTGCTGGTACCCCCCTCGGCTATGGCTACACCTTC
CSVFAGTPLGYGYTF
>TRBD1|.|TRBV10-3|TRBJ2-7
TGTGCCATCAATGACAGGGCCGGTGGCGAGCAGTACTTC
CAINDRAGGEQYF
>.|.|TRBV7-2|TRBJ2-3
TGTGCCAGCAGCTTAGTTGACAGCCCCCCAGATACGCAGTATTTT
CASSLVDSPPDTQYF
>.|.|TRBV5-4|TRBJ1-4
TGTGCCAGCAGCTTGGCGACATCCCGAGGGAGTGAAAAACTGTTTTTT
CASSLATSRGSEKLFF
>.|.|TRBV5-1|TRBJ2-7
TGCGCCAGCAGCTCGTACAGGGAAACAAGTCTCGAGCAGTACTTC
CASSSYRETSLEQYF
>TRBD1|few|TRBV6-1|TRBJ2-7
TGTGCCAGCAATCCGGGACAGGGGGTCAACGAGCAGTACTTC
CASNPGQGVNEQYF